The 30 T cell receptor beta chains below come from one sample, sequenced in a study of Ad26.COV2.S vaccination and SARS-CoV-2 variants. The protocol was immunoSEQ multiplex PCR, while the TCRdb copy is restricted to in-frame clones and leaves out a portion. The data hold 150,000 to 200,000 clones, with around nine tenths observed a single time. Sequencing used peripheral blood, obtained after recovery from COVID-19. The receptors derive from a human donor who had recovered from COVID-19.

This chain joins TRBV5-1 and TRBJ1-3; D not certain. CDR1 is SGHRS, CDR2 YFSETQ, per germline. Trimming took 4 bases from V and 0 from J, leaving 8 bases between them. The CDR3 totals 14 residues. CDR3 DNA: TGCGCCAGCAGCCTAGACACCTCTGGAAACACCATATATTTT. This sequence encodes CASSLDTSGNTIYF.

The chain has TRBV7-9 and TRBJ2-7; TRBD2 matches 9 bases. J was trimmed by 3 bases and V by 5 bases; bases with no gene match: 2. This CDR3 has 13 amino acids. Germline CDR1 is SEHNR and CDR2 is FQNEAQ (reference sequence). Here the CDR3 reads CASSPSGNYEQYF. In DNA, the CDR3 is TGTGCCAGCAGCCCTAGCGGGAACTACGAGCAGTACTTC.

The V and J genes are TRBV15 and TRBJ2-2, with D unclear. V lost 0 bases and J lost 5, with 13 bases in between. Germline CDR1 LNHNV, CDR2 YYDKDF (reference sequence). The CDR3 is made up of 16 amino acids. The CDR3 DNA reads as TGTGCCACCAGCAGAGATTTTTCGGTGGGAACCGGGGAGCTGTTTTTT. This codes for CATSRDFSVGTGELFF.

The chain joins TRBV28 to TRBJ1-2; perhaps TRBD1 as D (6 bases). Looked up from germline, CDR1 is MDHEN and CDR2 is SYDVKM. Deletions cut 7 bases from V and 1 base from J, with 16 bases between. This CDR3 has 15 residues. CDR3 region: CASTHRDNYNYGYTF. CDR3 in DNA: TGTGCCAGCACCCATCGGGACAACTATAACTATGGCTACACCTTC.

The CDR3 is CASSSPLGLAGGPETQYF. The CDR3 DNA reads TGTGCCAGCAGCTCCCCCTTGGGACTAGCGGGGGGGCCGGAGACCCAGTACTTC. The chain has TRBV5-4 and TRBJ2-5, with 16 bases identical to TRBD2. Trimming at V came to 3 bases and at J to 5 bases, leaving 10 bases not matched to a gene. The CDR3 has 18 residues. CDR1 is SGHNT and CDR2 is YYREEE in the germline V gene (reference sequence).

This sequence joins TRBV6-6 and TRBJ2-1; 8 bases are a match to TRBD2. V gave up 7 bases and J gave up 9 bases; unmatched junction bases: 11. In germline, CDR1 is MNHNY, CDR2 SVGAGI (reference sequence). The CDR3 consists of 14 residues. CDR3 coding DNA: TGTGCCAGCAACATGGCGGGGGGCGGGGTTGAGCAGTTCTTC. Translation gives CASNMAGGGVEQFF.

The chain joins TRBV3-1 (or the pseudogene TRBV3-2) to TRBJ1-2; D is undetermined. Deletions cut 0 bases from V and 8 bases from J, with 10 bases between. Germline V gives CDR1 LGHDT, CDR2 YNNKEL (reference sequence). CDR3 length: 13 amino acids. Written as DNA, the CDR3 is TGTGCCAGCAGCCAAGAGGCAGTACGAGGCTACACCTTC. Encoded protein: CASSQEAVRGYTF.

This chain connects TRBV28 to TRBJ2-7; D possibly corresponds to TRBD1 (5 bases). From germline, CDR1 is MDHEN and CDR2 SYDVKM. The CDR3 length is 11 residues. Trimming shortened V by 6 bases and J by 7 bases, and 10 bases separated the two germline ends. CDR3 nucleotide sequence: TGTGCCAGCAGGTCAGGGTGGGAGCAGTACTTC. This gives the protein CASRSGWEQYF.

The CDR3 here is CASSYLGGTGELFF. The CDR3 DNA is TGTGCCAGCAGCTACTTGGGAGGCACCGGGGAGCTGTTTTTT. The rearrangement joins TRBV13 to TRBJ2-2, with D possibly being TRBD2 (6 bases). The length of the CDR3 is 14 residues. Trimming left V 4 bases short and J 4 bases short, with 10 bases between. From germline, CDR1 is PRHDT and CDR2 FYEKMQ (reference sequence).

The V and J genes are TRBV9 and TRBJ2-1; 12 nucleotides align to TRBD2. V was clipped by 3 bases and J by 3 bases; unmatched bases: 4. This CDR3 contains 16 residues. The V gene's germline CDR1 is SGDLS and CDR2 YYNGEE. In nucleotides, the CDR3 is TGTGCCAGCAGCGACCCGACTAGCGGGGGCTACAATGAGCAGTTCTTC. Its translation is CASSDPTSGGYNEQFF.

The chain carries TRBV6-1 and TRBJ1-2; perhaps TRBD1 as D (6 bases). V was cut by 1 base and J by 4 bases, with 13 bases left in between. CDR1 is MNHNS, CDR2 SASEGT, per germline. CDR3 length: 15 amino acids. DNA of the CDR3: TGTGCCAGCAGTGAAGTGGTCCAGGGGAGCTATGGCTACACCTTC. Translated, it gives CASSEVVQGSYGYTF.

The chain couples TRBV7-2 to TRBJ1-1; TRBD1 agrees at 9 bases. The V segment lost 4 bases and the J segment 6 bases; nucleotides outside the gene matches: 9. Germline-derived CDR1 and CDR2 are SGHTA and FQGNSA. The CDR3 extends over 15 amino acids. The CDR3 spells CASSYAGTGYAEAFF. The CDR3 DNA follows: TGTGCCAGCAGCTATGCAGGGACAGGGTACGCTGAAGCTTTCTTT.

The rearrangement joins TRBV7-9 to TRBJ2-7, with D maybe TRBD1 (5 bases). CDR1 is SEHNR, CDR2 FQNEAQ, per germline (reference sequence). The CDR3 contains 15 residues. V was clipped by 2 bases and J by 0 bases, with 11 bases between them. The CDR3 spells CASSLPRASSYEQYF. CDR3 sequence (DNA): TGTGCCAGCAGCTTACCCAGGGCGAGCTCCTACGAGCAGTACTTC.

The chain has TRBV7-6 and TRBJ1-1; TRBD1 matches 7 bases. The CDR3 has 15 amino acids. V shed 2 bases and J 4 bases; nucleotides not matched to a gene: 7. Per germline, CDR1 SGHVS and CDR2 FNYEAQ. The CDR3 protein is CASSLPGTVITEAFF. The CDR3 bases are TGTGCCAGCAGCTTACCCGGGACAGTGATCACTGAAGCTTTCTTT.

This clone was recorded a few times. The V and J genes are TRBV2 and TRBJ2-7; 7 bases agree with TRBD1. Germline CDR1 is SNHLY and CDR2 is FYNNEI. The CDR3 loop spans 14 amino acids. V lost 7 bases to trimming and J lost 6 bases; unmatched junction nucleotides: 12. CDR3 protein: CASNQKRQGGEQYF. In DNA, the CDR3 is TGTGCCAGCAACCAAAAAAGACAGGGTGGCGAGCAGTACTTC.

V gene TRBV28 combines with J gene TRBJ1-5; possible D gene TRBD1, 5 bases. The CDR3 extends over 13 amino acids. V lost 8 bases and J lost 6, with 14 bases in between. Looked up from germline, CDR1 is MDHEN and CDR2 is SYDVKM. CDR3: CASRFPGTQPQHF. CDR3 nucleotides: TGTGCCAGCCGGTTTCCGGGGACTCAGCCCCAGCATTTT.

This chain uses TRBV27 with TRBJ2-7, with 7 bases fitting TRBD1. V was pared by 5 bases and J by 5 bases, with 6 bases of the junction left unmatched. Germline loops: CDR1 MNHEY, CDR2 SMNVEV (reference sequence). This CDR3 comprises 13 residues. CDR3 region: CASSLLGTDEQYF. The CDR3 DNA reads as TGTGCCAGCAGTCTCCTGGGGACAGACGAGCAGTACTTC.

The chain combines TRBV7-2 with TRBJ2-7, with D unresolved. The V gene's germline CDR1 is SGHTA and CDR2 FQGNSA. The CDR3 consists of 13 residues. Trimming stripped 5 bases from V and 5 bases from J, with 13 bases between. CDR3 sequence (DNA): TGTGCCAGCAGCCCAAGCGTACCGGACGAGCAGTACTTC. Its protein is CASSPSVPDEQYF.

The rearrangement links TRBV19 to TRBJ1-5; 7 bases agree with TRBD1. Germline values: CDR1 LNHDA, CDR2 SQIVND (reference sequence). The CDR3 covers 16 residues. The V and J ends lost 6 bases and 7 bases, in that order; junction bases with no gene match: 15. CDR3: CASSLRGRVTEQPQHF. The CDR3 DNA sequence: TGTGCCAGTAGCCTGAGGGGGCGCGTGACAGAGCAGCCCCAGCATTTT.

The chain couples TRBV6-6 to TRBJ1-4; D unresolved. With 7 bases removed from V and 4 bases from J, the gap between germline ends came to 10 bases. CDR1 MNHNY and CDR2 SVGAGI come from the germline V gene (reference sequence). The CDR3 is 13 amino acids. The CDR3 DNA reads as TGTGCCAGCATGTGGGCGATTAATGAAAAACTGTTTTTT. This sequence encodes CASMWAINEKLFF.

The V gene is TRBV14, the J gene TRBJ2-2; perhaps TRBD2 as D (5 bases). The ends were cut back, 4 bases at V and 3 bases at J, with 9 bases in the middle. This CDR3 is 14 amino acids long. The germline V gene has CDR1 SGHDN and CDR2 FVKESK. The CDR3 reads CASSRLAYTGELFF. CDR3 sequence (DNA): TGTGCCAGCAGCCGGCTAGCTTACACCGGGGAGCTGTTTTTT.

V and J are TRBV3-1 (or the pseudogene TRBV3-2) and TRBJ1-2; possible D gene TRBD1, 5 bases. From germline, CDR1 is LGHDT and CDR2 YNNKEL (reference sequence). The ends were cut back, 3 bases at V and 2 bases at J, with 10 bases in the middle. CDR3 length equals 14 residues. CDR3 sequence reads: CASSHSTENYGYTF. CDR3 DNA: TGTGCCAGCAGCCATTCGACAGAGAACTATGGCTACACCTTC.

The J gene is TRBJ1-2, the V gene TRBV5-1; 7 bases agree with TRBD1. The J segment lost 5 bases and the V segment lost 0 bases, leaving 7 bases of the junction unmatched. The germline V gene has CDR1 SGHRS and CDR2 YFSETQ. CDR3 length equals 15 residues. The DNA for the CDR3 is TGCGCCAGCAGCTTGGCCGGGACAGCTGAATATGGCTACACCTTC. Amino acids: CASSLAGTAEYGYTF.

The chain is built from TRBV27 and TRBJ1-6; no firm D call. This CDR3 region has 13 residues. Per germline, CDR1 MNHEY and CDR2 SMNVEV (reference sequence). The V gene lost 10 bases and the J gene lost 0 bases, with 7 bases spanning the gap. CDR3 region: CATSLSYNSPLHF. The CDR3 DNA reads as TGTGCCACCTCCCTCTCCTATAATTCACCCCTCCACTTT.

This chain uses TRBV5-4 with TRBJ1-6; the D gene is possibly TRBD1 (6 bases). V was shortened by 4 bases and J by 2 bases, with 7 bases between the two germline ends. This CDR3 contains 14 residues. Germline-derived CDR1 and CDR2 are SGHNT and YYREEE (reference sequence). CDR3 sequence reads: CASSRGPYNSPLHF. CDR3 DNA: TGTGCCAGCAGCCGGGGGCCCTATAATTCACCCCTCCACTTT.

The CDR3 DNA is TGTGCCAGCAGCTGGGCGGGACTGGGCGATTTCAGGGATACGCAGTATTTT. Residues: CASSWAGLGDFRDTQYF. The chain has TRBV11-2 and TRBJ2-3; a weak D match, TRBD2 (6 bases). CDR1 is SGHAT and CDR2 is FQNNGV in the germline V gene. V was pared by 4 bases and J by 6 bases, with 23 bases between. The CDR3 covers 17 residues.

J is TRBJ1-1 and V is TRBV2; D remains ambiguous. V was clipped by 5 bases and J by 1 base, with 8 bases between them. Germline CDR1 and CDR2: SNHLY and FYNNEI. There are 13 residues in the CDR3. The CDR3 sequence: CASSRLENTEAFF. CDR3 DNA sequence: TGTGCCAGCAGTCGCCTAGAGAACACTGAAGCTTTCTTT.

This clone was picked up one time. J is TRBJ2-1 and V is TRBV18, with 9 bases aligning to TRBD2. The CDR3 has 15 amino acids. Trimming cost V 8 bases and J 9 bases; bases outside gene matches: 14. The germline CDR1 and CDR2 sequences are KGHSH and LQKENI. The CDR3 region is CASPQNSGSTGEQFF. In nucleotides, the CDR3 is TGTGCCAGCCCCCAAAATAGCGGGAGTACGGGTGAGCAGTTCTTC.

CDR3 nucleotide sequence: TGTGCCAGCAGCTTAGGTTTGGGACAAGGTCGCTATGGCTACACCTTC. Translation: CASSLGLGQGRYGYTF. V gene TRBV7-9 combines with J gene TRBJ1-2; D possibly corresponds to TRBD1 (6 bases). The CDR3 totals 16 residues. Trimming shortened V by 1 base and J by 4 bases, and 16 bases separated the two germline ends. CDR1 and CDR2 from the germline V gene are SEHNR and FQNEAQ (reference sequence).

The V call is TRBV11-3, the J call TRBJ2-5, with D perhaps TRBD1 (5 bases). V lost 1 base, J lost 4 bases, and 7 bases lay in between. Germline loops: CDR1 SGHNT, CDR2 YENEEA. The CDR3 sequence is 13 residues long. This CDR3 reads CASSLGDRETQYF. The CDR3 coding sequence is TGTGCCAGCAGCTTAGGCGACAGAGAGACCCAGTACTTC.